Shown below are 26 T cell receptor beta chains from a single sample sequenced in a study of T cells in Graves' hyperthyroidism and ophthalmopathy. There were TCR beta CDR3 regions amplified from RNA transcripts. The HTBI primer set drove a first-round RT-PCR of the TCR CDR3. Using its own MiXCR run on the multiplex PCR reads, TCRdb lists one record per CDR3 protein. The sample yields a few hundred thousand distinct CDR3 sequences, about 16% seen once. What was sequenced was blood. These receptors were obtained from a woman aged 35 to 49 with Graves' ophthalmopathy.

This clonotype was counted between two and nine times. The chain is built from TRBV9 and TRBJ1-1; a weak D match, TRBD1 (6 bases). This CDR3 contains 15 residues. V was trimmed by 4 bases and J by 3 bases, leaving 16 bases between them. Germline CDR1 is SGDLS and CDR2 is YYNGEE. The chain's CDR3 is CASSTRGRPDTEAFF. CDR3 DNA sequence: TGTGCCAGCAGCACCAGGGGACGTCCGGACACTGAAGCTTTCTTT.

A few counts support this clonotype. J is TRBJ2-4 and V is TRBV9; D possibly corresponds to TRBD1 (5 bases). CDR1 SGDLS and CDR2 YYNGEE come from the germline V gene. V was trimmed by 0 bases and J by 8 bases, leaving 12 bases between them. The CDR3 extends over 14 amino acids. The CDR3 sequence is CASSVGGRDDIQYF. DNA of the CDR3: TGTGCCAGCAGCGTAGGGGGCAGGGATGACATTCAGTACTTC.

This clonotype has only a few counts. The CDR3 is CASSRGWNIQYF. Written as DNA, the CDR3 is TGTGCCAGCAGTCGGGGGTGGAACATTCAGTACTTC. The V call is TRBV12-3 or TRBV12-4, the J call TRBJ2-4; possibly TRBD2 for D (6 bases). The CDR3 is made up of 12 amino acids. The V and J ends lost 5 bases and 7 bases respectively, with 9 bases between them.

Here the CDR3 reads CASLGTGNTIYF. The CDR3 DNA is TGCGCCAGCCTCGGGACCGGAAACACCATATATTTT. J is TRBJ1-3 and V is TRBV10-2; TRBD1 is a possible D gene (5 bases). The CDR3 consists of 12 residues. Looked up from germline, CDR1 is WSHSY and CDR2 is SAAADI. V was pared by 8 bases and J by 4 bases, with 9 bases between.

The chain employs TRBV3-1 and TRBJ1-1; D possibly corresponds to TRBD1 (5 bases). Germline V gene sequence: CDR1 LGHDT, CDR2 YNNKEL (reference sequence). The CDR3 length is 16 residues. The V and J ends lost 8 bases and 0 bases respectively, with 19 bases between them. Written as DNA, the CDR3 is TGTGCCAGCTCACCCGACGGATGGGGGATGAACACTGAAGCTTTCTTT. This translates into CASSPDGWGMNTEAFF.

The chain recombines TRBV29-1 with TRBJ1-2, with unresolved D. The CDR3 is made up of 13 amino acids. Trimming took 0 bases from V and 8 from J, leaving 13 bases between them. CDR1 is SQVTM, CDR2 ANQGSEA, per germline. The CDR3 loop is CSVEDEERGGYTF. The CDR3 coding sequence is TGCAGCGTTGAAGACGAAGAGCGCGGGGGCTACACCTTC.

The chain has TRBV7-2 and TRBJ2-1; 9 bases match TRBD2. Germline assignment: CDR1 SGHTA and CDR2 FQGNSA. There are 15 residues in the CDR3. V was pared by 6 bases and J by 4 bases, with 7 bases of the junction left unmatched. The CDR3 is CASSPLAGIYNEQFF. As DNA, the CDR3 is TGTGCCAGCAGTCCTCTAGCGGGAATTTACAATGAGCAGTTCTTC.

Only a few counts were recorded for this clonotype. V usage is TRBV5-5 and J usage is TRBJ2-3, with D perhaps TRBD2 (6 bases). Germline V gene sequence: CDR1 SGHKS, CDR2 YYEKEE (reference sequence). The CDR3 is made up of 16 amino acids. The germline V and J ends were trimmed by 4 bases and 5 bases, with 20 bases remaining between them. Here the CDR3 DNA reads TGTGCCAGCAGCGGCGGACTATTTGGGGCTCTAGATACGCAGTATTTT. Its protein product is CASSGGLFGALDTQYF.

This clonotype was recorded many times. This rearrangement joins TRBV7-9 to TRBJ1-1; no clear D gene. CDR1 is SEHNR and CDR2 is FQNEAQ in the germline V gene (reference sequence). The CDR3 runs 14 residues. V lost 1 base and J 8 bases, leaving 14 bases between the germline ends. The CDR3 reads CASSLEVRTGEAFF. CDR3 nucleotide sequence: TGTGCCAGCAGCTTAGAAGTCCGCACCGGAGAAGCTTTCTTT.

Details on this clonotype: This may be a read error: a much more frequent sequence differs by one nucleotide. The chain is built from TRBV28 and TRBJ2-5; TRBD1 matches at 11 bases. CDR1 and CDR2 (germline): MDHEN, SYDVKM. The CDR3 is 16 residues long. The CDR3 nucleotides are TGTGCCGGCAGTTTCCTAGGACAGGGGGCCCGAGAGACCCAGTACTTC. This codes for CAGSFLGQGARETQYF.

This clonotype was seen repeatedly, ten times or more. The V and J genes are TRBV2 and TRBJ1-5; 8 positions agree with TRBD1. J was trimmed by 2 bases and V by 7 bases; bases with no gene match: 13. Germline CDR1 is SNHLY and CDR2 is FYNNEI. The CDR3 has 17 residues. CDR3: CASTGQGAGYRNQPQHF. CDR3 nucleotides: TGTGCCAGCACGGGCCAGGGGGCGGGATACCGCAATCAGCCCCAGCATTTT.

This clonotype has at least ten counts. The chain uses TRBV20-1 and TRBJ2-7, with 10 bases matching TRBD2. Trimming took 1 base from V and 6 from J; bases not matched to a gene: 9. CDR3 length equals 15 residues. Germline V gene data show CDR1 as DFQATT and CDR2 as SNEGSKA (reference sequence). The CDR3 DNA sequence: TGCAGTGCTAGAGGAGTTACTAGCGGGACTATCGAGCAGTACTTC. Protein sequence: CSARGVTSGTIEQYF.

Only a few counts were recorded for this clonotype. The J gene is TRBJ1-1, the V gene TRBV28; maybe TRBD1 (5 bases). V shed 7 bases and J shed 3 bases, with 18 bases lying between them. There are 15 residues in the CDR3. The germline CDR1 and CDR2 sequences are MDHEN and SYDVKM. The CDR3 sequence: CASNGGGNGDTEAFF. The CDR3 DNA follows: TGTGCCAGCAACGGGGGAGGGAACGGGGACACTGAAGCTTTCTTT.

This clonotype occurred a few times. A much more abundant neighbour one base away suggests this may be a read error. The chain joins TRBV5-1 to TRBJ2-1; possible D gene TRBD2, 6 bases. Germline assignment: CDR1 SGHRS and CDR2 YFSETQ. Deletions cut 4 bases from V and 2 bases from J, with 10 bases between. The CDR3 has 14 residues. For the CDR3, the DNA is TGCGCCAGCAGCGGCGGGGAGCCCTACAATGAGCAGTTCTTC. This codes for CASSGGEPYNEQFF.

The chain is built from TRBV11-2 and TRBJ2-1; possible D gene TRBD1, 6 bases. V was trimmed by 0 bases and J by 2 bases, leaving 11 bases between them. The V gene's germline CDR1 is SGHAT and CDR2 FQNNGV. This CDR3 spans 16 amino acids. The CDR3 DNA follows: TGTGCCAGCAGCTTAGAAACCCAGGGGACCTACAATGAGCAGTTCTTC. It specifies CASSLETQGTYNEQFF.

This chain joins TRBV19 and TRBJ2-3; TRBD2 might be the D (5 bases). The germline CDR1 and CDR2 sequences are LNHDA and SQIVND (reference sequence). This CDR3 region has 14 residues. Trimming pared 5 bases from V and 1 base from J, leaving 10 bases between. The chain's CDR3 is CASSEDGGTDTQYF. Here the CDR3 DNA reads TGTGCCAGTAGTGAGGACGGGGGCACAGATACGCAGTATTTT.

The genes are TRBV7-2 and TRBJ1-1, with D unresolved. The CDR3 is made up of 16 amino acids. V dropped 5 bases and J dropped 4 bases, with 20 bases sitting between them. The germline V gene encodes CDR1 SGHTA and CDR2 FQGNSA. DNA of the CDR3: TGTGCCAGCAGCCCACGGGGAAGACTTGATCGCACTGAAGCTTTCTTT. This encodes CASSPRGRLDRTEAFF.

This clonotype was seen ten or more times. The rearrangement uses TRBV5-1 and TRBJ2-1; TRBD1 is a possible D gene (7 bases). Trimming shortened V by 4 bases and J by 9 bases, and 14 bases separated the two germline ends. Germline CDR1 and CDR2: SGHRS and YFSETQ. This CDR3 is built from 13 residues. CDR3 amino acids: CASSPEGAAEQFF. CDR3 in DNA: TGCGCCAGCAGCCCGGAGGGGGCGGCTGAGCAGTTCTTC.

In this sample, this clonotype turned up many times. The genes are TRBV12-3 or TRBV12-4 and TRBJ1-3; unclear D gene. This CDR3 spans 15 amino acids. With 6 bases removed from V and 0 bases from J, the gap between germline ends came to 12 bases. CDR3 in DNA: TGTGCCAGCAGGCCTACGGGTTTCTCTGGAAACACCATATATTTT. It is translated as CASRPTGFSGNTIYF.

At least ten counts were recorded for this clonotype. The chain has TRBV5-1 and TRBJ2-3; perhaps D is TRBD1 or TRBD2 (7 bases each). Germline V gives CDR1 SGHRS, CDR2 YFSETQ. The ends were cut back, 3 bases at V and 2 bases at J, with 16 bases in the middle. CDR3 length: 16 amino acids. The CDR3 is CASSSFRGGNTDTQYF. For the CDR3, the DNA is TGCGCCAGCAGCTCGTTCAGGGGGGGGAACACAGATACGCAGTATTTT.

Ten or more counts support this clonotype. V is TRBV7-9 and J is TRBJ2-5, with a possible D match to TRBD1 (5 bases). Germline lookup yields CDR1 SEHNR and CDR2 FQNEAQ (reference sequence). CDR3 length equals 13 residues. Trimming removed 3 bases at V and 3 bases at J, with 8 bases between. The CDR3 loop reads CASSLTAKETQYF. The CDR3 coding sequence is TGTGCCAGCAGCTTGACAGCGAAAGAGACCCAGTACTTC.

This clonotype was counted between two and nine times. The rearrangement links TRBV29-1 to TRBJ1-1; the D is unclear. V was cut by 1 base and J by 5 bases, with 14 bases left in between. CDR3 length equals 14 residues. CDR1 and CDR2 (germline): SQVTM, ANQGSEA. The CDR3 loop reads CSVEARLAGTEAFF. CDR3 nucleotide sequence: TGCAGCGTTGAAGCCCGGCTGGCGGGGACTGAAGCTTTCTTT.

This clonotype was observed a few times. The genes are TRBV7-9 and TRBJ1-4; TRBD1 matches at 7 bases. The ends lost 5 bases at V and 5 bases at J; junction bases unmatched: 5. There are 14 residues in the CDR3. The germline V gene has CDR1 SEHNR and CDR2 FQNEAQ (reference sequence). CDR3 in amino acids: CASSATGINEKLFF. The CDR3 region has the DNA TGTGCCAGCAGCGCGACAGGGATCAATGAAAAACTGTTTTTT.

This clonotype was counted ten times or more. This chain links TRBV12-3 or TRBV12-4 with TRBJ2-3; TRBD2 matches at 11 bases. Trimming took 4 bases from V and 4 from J; bases not matched to a gene: 13. This CDR3 has 18 amino acids. The CDR3 DNA reads TGTGCCAGCAGTTCGGGGGTAGCGGGGGGGCGGAAGGCAGATACGCAGTATTTT. Its translation: CASSSGVAGGRKADTQYF.

This clonotype showed up many times. V usage is TRBV6-1 and J usage is TRBJ2-3; D gene ambiguous. Germline assignment: CDR1 MNHNS and CDR2 SASEGT. V gave up 1 base and J gave up 1 base, with 12 bases separating them. This CDR3 spans 16 amino acids. This chain's CDR3 is CASSEGRRPGTDTQYF. In DNA form, the CDR3 reads TGTGCCAGCAGTGAAGGGCGGCGACCAGGCACAGATACGCAGTATTTT.

The chain uses TRBV9 and TRBJ2-1; 8 bases align to TRBD2. From germline, CDR1 is SGDLS and CDR2 YYNGEE. The CDR3 covers 17 residues. J was trimmed by 3 bases and V by 0 bases; bases with no gene match: 8. CDR3 region: CASSVGPSGYSYNEQFF. The CDR3 region has the DNA TGTGCCAGCAGCGTAGGGCCTAGCGGGTACAGCTACAATGAGCAGTTCTTC.